This record looks at one TCR beta chain sequence and its context. Its specificity is unknown. The data stem from a study of CD8+ T cells in alopecia areata. Specified treatment: oral pan-JAK inhibitor, 5-10 mg twice daily. The study's findings and limits: Lesional tissue from the scalp (especially in alopecia totalis/universalis) showed higher clonality than normal scalp. Alphabeta T cells residing in normal skin are also sequenced in scalp samples.

As the sequencing template, cDNA was produced by extracting RNA and reverse transcribing it. Some clones are missing from TCRdb's copy, which holds only in-frame ones; the method was immunoSEQ multiplex PCR. The sample has around 270,000 clones; 55% to 70% are singletons. The CDR3 consists of 14 residues. Between the trimmed V and J ends, which lost 4 bases and 0 bases, there was a span of 8 bases. Germline loops: CDR1 MNHEY, CDR2 SMNVEV (reference sequence). The sample in question was CD4+ T cells sorted from blood, obtained at week 24, from a patient treated with tofacitinib. The chain carries TRBV27 and TRBJ2-3; D gene uncertain. This TCR derives from a human donor with alopecia areata. As DNA, the CDR3 is TGTGCCAGCAGTTCTATGTCTAGCACAGATACGCAGTATTTT. Protein: CASSSMSSTDTQYF.